This TCR beta chain was documented in a study of T-cell reconstitution after alpha-beta-depleted transplantation in children. V was trimmed by 0 bases and J by 11 bases, leaving 23 bases between them. This CDR3 contains 17 residues. In germline, CDR1 is SGHDT, CDR2 YYEEEE. During its preparation, the TCRbeta library received unique molecular identifiers. TCRdb reprocessed the PCR reads with MiXCR, giving one entry per CDR3 protein. The data show 420,000 or so distinct CDR3 sequences, with roughly a tenth seen just once and roughly 6% held by the top ten. The source was PBMCs from the stem cell graft donor, collected from the stem cell graft. The rearrangement uses TRBV5-6 and TRBJ1-4; D uncertain. The receptor's source is a human donor who donated a stem cell graft to a child with acute myeloid leukemia. CDR3: CASSLGELRHGMRKLFF. For the CDR3, the DNA is TGTGCCAGCAGCTTGGGGGAGTTACGACACGGTATGAGGAAACTGTTTTTT.